Detailed here is one TCR beta chain. This clone was recorded only once. This receptor's antigen is unknown. Base qualities are not provided; no much larger clone lies one nucleotide away. The method behind the library was the immunoSEQ multiplex PCR assay. The original pipeline was this. To diagnose cytomegalovirus status from the catalog of TCR beta chain sequences, a statistical classification framework was built. Not all clones reach the TCRdb copy of this immuneACCESS table, which keeps in-frame sequences only. Checked studies attribute under half of the gap to unresolved V genes and leave the rest unexplained. V, J and clone size derive from that table, while D and trimming were established from the DNA sequence. Counted in this sample were tens of thousands of clones; about 91% of them appeared once. Over 1% of the sample lies in the top ten. V and J lose 5 bases and 4 bases, and a span of 8 bases separates them. The CDR3 goes from the cysteine to the phenylalanine over 13 residues. Only CDR3 DNA remains: 39 bases, in frame from the first base. The germline V gene yields MDHEN for CDR1 and SYDVKM for CDR2.

Separate from the approximately 670-subject first cohort, the validation cohort of roughly 130 subjects was the group to which the donors belonged. These data are taken from a study of cytomegalovirus exposure and HLA in healthy donors (dated by TCRdb to about 2017). Context from the whole study: A later analysis indicated that the 120 validation repertoires were generated on the platform also employed for the approximately 700 repertoires of the first cohort. To predict cytomegalovirus infection status, the study brought together high-throughput TCR immunosequencing, statistical association of individual TCRs with disease status, and machine learning. In addition to the first cohort of 666 subjects, a separate validation cohort of 120 different subjects was used. The aim of the study was to test whether cataloging public T cell receptors could identify signatures of past pathogen exposure.

Findings and caveats that apply to the study as a whole: While some public TCRs were present in many individuals, most TCR sequences turned up only very rarely across donors. All 120 repertoires were used to score co-occurrence in the validation cohort in a later analysis, because that analysis had no HLA typing for the cohort. In the study, around 150 TCR beta chains were listed as associated with cytomegalovirus. A few of the identified cytomegalovirus-associated TCR beta chains were confirmed in vitro to be specific for cytomegalovirus antigens. The classifier was reported to diagnose cytomegalovirus status with high specificity and sensitivity in both the original and validation cohorts. In a later analysis, TCRs clustered in the first cohort were found to also tend to co-occur in the approximately 120 validation repertoires, with 94% of cluster scores above 0. The authors suggested that the approach could potentially be extended to other disease states and immunological phenotypes.

This TCR was sampled from a woman aged 18-30 years in good health and CMV-seronegative. Sequenced material: PBMCs. Recombination connected TRBV28 to TRBJ2-2, and TRBD1 may be the D gene, going by 6 matching bases. The nucleotide sequence is TGTGCCAGCAGTGGACAGACCACCGGGGAGCTGTTTTTT. This yields the protein CASSGQTTGELFF.